This record covers a single TCR beta chain. CDR1 DFQATT and CDR2 SNEGSKA come from the germline V gene (reference sequence). V lost 1 base and J 3 bases, leaving 6 bases between the germline ends. The CDR3 contains 12 residues. The source of the sample is a study of CD8+CD57+ T cells in acquired aplastic anemia. Individuals selected for sequencing had exhibited CD8+CD57+ cell expansion on flow cytometry. Every patient had severe acquired aplastic anemia. The TCR beta profiling, which covered VDJ combination and CDR3 sequence, was carried out using genomic DNA as the template. TCRdb re-called the reads with MiXCR, one entry per CDR3 protein. The data contain under 250,000 distinct CDR3 sequences, around 43% of them singletons.

The receptor's source is a human donor with aplastic anemia. The V call is TRBV20-1, the J call TRBJ1-2, with TRBD1 as a possible D gene (5 bases). Specimen: sorted CD4+, CD8+, or CD8+CD57+ T cells (not recorded which) from PBMCs. The CDR3 is CSARGGDYGYTF. CDR3 nucleotide sequence: TGCAGTGCTAGAGGGGGGGACTATGGCTACACCTTC.